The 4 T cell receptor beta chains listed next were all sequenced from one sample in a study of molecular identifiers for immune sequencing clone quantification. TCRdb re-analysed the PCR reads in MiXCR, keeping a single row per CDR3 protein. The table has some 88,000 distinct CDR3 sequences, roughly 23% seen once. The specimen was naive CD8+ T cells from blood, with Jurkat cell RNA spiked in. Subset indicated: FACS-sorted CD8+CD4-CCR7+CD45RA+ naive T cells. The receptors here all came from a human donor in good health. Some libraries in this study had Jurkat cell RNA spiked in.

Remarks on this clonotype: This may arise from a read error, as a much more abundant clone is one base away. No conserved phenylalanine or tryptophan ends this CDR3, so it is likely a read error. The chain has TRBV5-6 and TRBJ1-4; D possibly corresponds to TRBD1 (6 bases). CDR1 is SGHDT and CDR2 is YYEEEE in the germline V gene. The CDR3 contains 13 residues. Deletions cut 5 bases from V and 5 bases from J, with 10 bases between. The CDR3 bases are TGTGCCAGCAGATCCGGACAGAATGAAAAACTGTTTTCT. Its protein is CASRSGQNEKLFS.

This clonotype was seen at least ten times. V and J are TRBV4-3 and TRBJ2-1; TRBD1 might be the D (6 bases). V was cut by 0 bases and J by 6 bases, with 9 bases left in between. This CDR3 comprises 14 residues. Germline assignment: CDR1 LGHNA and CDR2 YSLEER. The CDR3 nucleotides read TGCGCCAGCAGCCAAGATAGAGGGGGCAATGAGCAGTTCTTC. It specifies CASSQDRGGNEQFF.

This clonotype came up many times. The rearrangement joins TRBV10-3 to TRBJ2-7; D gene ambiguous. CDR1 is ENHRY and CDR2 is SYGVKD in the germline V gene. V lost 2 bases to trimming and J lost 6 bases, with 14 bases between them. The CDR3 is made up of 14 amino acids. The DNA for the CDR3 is TGTGCCATCAGTGAGGGCAGCCGCGGTCCCGAGCAGTACTTC. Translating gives CAISEGSRGPEQYF.

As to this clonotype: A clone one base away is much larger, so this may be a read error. This chain's CDR3 is CASRHPSKGPSYEQFF. The CDR3 DNA is TGTGCCAGCAGACACCCGAGTAAGGGGCCTTCCTACGAGCAGTTCTTC. The chain uses TRBV5-3 and TRBJ2-1; a weak D match, TRBD1 (5 bases). TRBV5-3 is given ORF status, its function remaining uncertain. Trimming shortened V by 8 bases and J by 10 bases, and 28 bases separated the two germline ends. This CDR3 comprises 16 residues.